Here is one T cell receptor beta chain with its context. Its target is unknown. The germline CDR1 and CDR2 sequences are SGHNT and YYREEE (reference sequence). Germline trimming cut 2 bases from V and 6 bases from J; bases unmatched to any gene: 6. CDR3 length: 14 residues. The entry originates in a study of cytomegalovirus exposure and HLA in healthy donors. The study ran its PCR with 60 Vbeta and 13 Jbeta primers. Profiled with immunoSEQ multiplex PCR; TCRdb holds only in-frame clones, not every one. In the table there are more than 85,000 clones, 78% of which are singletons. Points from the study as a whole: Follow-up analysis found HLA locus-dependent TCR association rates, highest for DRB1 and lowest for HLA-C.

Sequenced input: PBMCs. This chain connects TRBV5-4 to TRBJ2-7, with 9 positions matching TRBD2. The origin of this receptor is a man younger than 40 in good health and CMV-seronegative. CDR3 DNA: TGTGCCAGCAGCTTACCGGGACTAGCAGTCGAGCAGTACTTC. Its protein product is CASSLPGLAVEQYF.